This T cell receptor (beta chain) emerged from a study of T-cell memory formation after mild COVID-19. Study-wide results and caveats: The main location of contracting CD4+ clones was CM and EM, and that of contracting CD8+ clones was EMRA. What remained unconfirmed was the SARS-CoV-2 specificity of second-wave clones peaking on day 37.

The CDR3 is made up of 15 amino acids. Trimming at V came to 1 base and at J to 6 bases, leaving 4 bases not matched to a gene. Germline V lookup: CDR1 SGHTA, CDR2 FQGTGA. TCRdb fed the 5' RACE reads into MiXCR, producing one record per CDR3 protein. Of about 360,000 distinct CDR3 sequences detected, 10% to 15% appear once; the ten largest clones hold around 21%. This clonotype was seen more than once but under ten times. What it binds is not known. The chain has TRBV7-3 and TRBJ2-1; the match to TRBD1 covers 9 bases. Sequencing input: PBMCs or a T cell subset sorted from them (not recorded which). The clonotype was recovered from a young man who had mild COVID-19 (a few samples of this study predate the infection). Cell type and time point are not known. The CDR3 sequence is CASSLRGQGPNEQFF. In DNA form, the CDR3 reads TGTGCCAGCAGCTTAAGGGGACAGGGCCCCAATGAGCAGTTCTTC.